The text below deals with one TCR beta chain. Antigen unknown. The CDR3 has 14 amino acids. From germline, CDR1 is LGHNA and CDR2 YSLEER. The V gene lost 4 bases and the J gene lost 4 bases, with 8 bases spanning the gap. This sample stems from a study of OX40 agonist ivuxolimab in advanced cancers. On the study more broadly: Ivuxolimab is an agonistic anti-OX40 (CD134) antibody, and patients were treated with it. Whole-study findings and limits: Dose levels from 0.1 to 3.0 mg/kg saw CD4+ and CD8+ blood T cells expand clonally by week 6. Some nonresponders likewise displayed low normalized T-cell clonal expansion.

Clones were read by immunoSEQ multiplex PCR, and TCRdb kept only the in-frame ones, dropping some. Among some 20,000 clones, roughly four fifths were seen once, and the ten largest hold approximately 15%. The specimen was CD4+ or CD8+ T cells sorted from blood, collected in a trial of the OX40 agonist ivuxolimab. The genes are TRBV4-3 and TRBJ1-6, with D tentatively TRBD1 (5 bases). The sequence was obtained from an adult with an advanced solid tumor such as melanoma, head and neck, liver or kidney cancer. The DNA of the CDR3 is TGCGCCAGCAGCCGCGGACAATATAATTCACCCCTCCACTTT. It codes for CASSRGQYNSPLHF.